These 8 T cell receptor beta chains share one sample of origin, sequenced in a study of T cells in localized non-small cell lung cancer. Libraries were prepared by immunoSEQ multiplex PCR; TCRdb keeps only in-frame clonotypes and omits some of them. Here the sample spans around 20,000 clones, around 91% being singletons. Material: peripheral blood, obtained before any cancer treatment. Source of these receptors: a man aged 40 to 70 with stage I lung adenocarcinoma.

V and J are TRBV7-6 and TRBJ1-4; D possibly corresponds to TRBD1 (5 bases). This CDR3 spans 16 amino acids. Trimming pared 5 bases from V and 0 bases from J, leaving 13 bases between. Germline-derived CDR1 and CDR2 are SGHVS and FNYEAQ. The CDR3 nucleotides read TGTGCCAGCAGCCCGCGACAGAGGCCAACTAATGAAAAACTGTTTTTT. It codes for CASSPRQRPTNEKLFF.

V gene TRBV27 combines with J gene TRBJ1-5; 9 positions agree with TRBD1. Germline V gene data show CDR1 as MNHEY and CDR2 as SMNVEV (reference sequence). The CDR3 runs 16 residues. J gave up 2 bases and V 5 bases, and 7 bases lay outside the gene matches. The CDR3 loop is CASSKQGALGNQPQHF. The CDR3 nucleotides are TGTGCCAGCAGTAAACAGGGGGCGCTGGGCAATCAGCCCCAGCATTTT.

The V and J genes are TRBV7-6 and TRBJ2-7, with D tentatively TRBD1 (6 bases). Per the germline V gene, CDR1 is SGHVS and CDR2 is FNYEAQ. This CDR3 has 13 amino acids. Deletions cut 5 bases from V and 5 bases from J, with 13 bases between. CDR3 sequence: CASSPGGQNEQYF. The CDR3 DNA follows: TGTGCCAGCAGCCCTGGGGGACAAAACGAGCAGTACTTC.

The rearrangement uses TRBV30 and TRBJ2-7; D is ambiguous. Trimming removed 2 bases at V and 1 base at J, with 9 bases between. The CDR3 covers 13 residues. Germline-derived CDR1 and CDR2 are GTSNPN and SVGIG (reference sequence). CDR3 DNA: TGTGCCTGGAGTTACGCGAATTCCTACGAGCAGTACTTC. Protein product: CAWSYANSYEQYF.

The chain has TRBV5-1 and TRBJ2-2; no reliable D call. CDR3 length equals 14 residues. The V end lost 2 bases, the J end lost 7 bases, and 12 bases lay between the germline ends. Germline values: CDR1 SGHRS, CDR2 YFSETQ. This CDR3 is CASSFGAGVGELFF. In DNA form, the CDR3 reads TGCGCCAGCAGCTTCGGCGCAGGTGTCGGGGAGCTGTTTTTT. The whole variable domain, filled in from reference TRBV5-1 and TRBJ2-2, reads KAGVTQTPRYLIKTRGQQVTLSCSPISGHRSVSWYQQTPGQGLQFLFEYFSETQRNKGNFPGRFSGRQFSNSRSEMNVSTLELGDSALYLCASSFGAGVGELFFGEGSRLTVL.

Note on this clone: Compared with germline, one end of the junction differs, possibly owing to a read error. V gene TRBV6-6 combines with J gene TRBJ1-5; tentatively, D is TRBD1 (5 bases). CDR1 is MNHNY, CDR2 SVGAGI, per germline (reference sequence). The CDR3 is 13 amino acids. In DNA, the CDR3 is TGTGCCATCAGTGACGAGGGACATCAGCCCCAGCATTTT. This codes for CAISDEGHQPQHF.

The genes are TRBV25-1 and TRBJ2-1; D call uncertain. Per the germline V gene, CDR1 is MGHDK and CDR2 is SYGVNS. The length of the CDR3 is 17 residues. Trimming left V 2 bases short and J 1 base short, with 15 bases between. CDR3 amino acids: CASSERPLVWSYNEQFF. The DNA of the CDR3 is TGTGCCAGCAGTGAACGCCCTCTAGTTTGGTCCTACAATGAGCAGTTCTTC. The full variable domain, in which reference TRBV25-1 and TRBJ2-1 provide the parts outside the CDR3, is EADIYQTPRYLVIGTGKKITLECSQTMGHDKMYWYQQDPGMELHLIHYSYGVNSTEKGDLSSESTVSRIRTEHFPLTLESARPSHTSQYLCASSERPLVWSYNEQFFGPGTRLTVL.

This clone has just one count. The CDR3 coding sequence is TGTGCCTGGAGTGTGCGGGAGTTTGAGTTCTTC. It specifies CAWSVREFEFF. The chain employs TRBV30 and TRBJ2-1, with 7 nucleotides matching TRBD2. This CDR3 is built from 11 residues. Germline V CDR1 and CDR2: GTSNPN, SVGIG (reference sequence). V was clipped by 0 bases and J by 14 bases; unmatched bases: 4. The whole variable domain, remainder taken from reference TRBV30 and TRBJ2-1, is SQTIHQWPATLVQPVGSPLSLECTVEGTSNPNLYWYRQAAGRGLQLLFYSVGIGQISSEVPQNLSASRPQDRQFILSSKKLLLSDSGFYLCAWSVREFEFFGPGTRLTVL.